The present T cell receptor (beta chain) was sequenced within a study of T cells in Graves' hyperthyroidism and ophthalmopathy. This clonotype was detected many times. Its antigen remains unidentified. Trimming removed 0 bases at V and 6 bases at J, with 15 bases between. Germline V gene data show CDR1 as MNHNY and CDR2 as SVGAGI (reference sequence). The CDR3 is 16 amino acids. Findings and limits, study-wide: Also found in blood were most expanded thyroid clonotypes above 0.001. A median roughly six months before onset, the model predicted ophthalmopathy. Using 13 V-J features, a model discriminated ophthalmopathy from stable hyperthyroidism.

RNA transcripts gave rise to amplified TCR beta CDR3 regions. HTBI primers drove first-round RT-PCR of the TCR CDR3. TCRdb recomputed calls from the multiplex PCR reads with MiXCR, one row per CDR3 protein. The sample has about 410,000 distinct CDR3 sequences, roughly 14% seen once. Inclusion characteristics of ophthalmopathy patients comprised a Clinical Activity Score of at least 3, a NOSPECS grade of at least 4, and duration under 3 months. V usage is TRBV6-6 and J usage is TRBJ2-1; possible D gene TRBD1, 6 bases. Sequenced input: blood. The source of this sequence is a man aged 18 to 29 with Graves' ophthalmopathy. The CDR3 coding sequence is TGTGCCAGCAGTTACTCGTCCACAGGGTGGGGCAATGAGCAGTTCTTC. Protein: CASSYSSTGWGNEQFF.